This is a list of T cell receptor beta chains from one sample in a study of blood T cells in healthy people across ages. TCRdb redid the calling of the 5' RACE reads with MiXCR, one entry per CDR3 protein. Of around 1,100,000 distinct CDR3 sequences detected, 35% to 40% appear once; the ten largest clones hold around 14%. Specimen: blood. These receptors were obtained from a man younger than 30 in good health. Both conserved end residues are part of each CDR3. D genes are given only for firm matches. Clone size appears in some rows only: once, few, many, or a class for an expanded clone.

TRBV20-1,TRBD1,NA,TRBJ1-2,TGCAGTGCTAGAGATGCGACAGGGACGGATGGATATGGCTACACCTTC,CSARDATGTDGYGYTF
TRBV6-5,NA,NA,TRBJ2-3,TGTGCCAGCAGTTACACTCCCGGGGGCACAGATACGCAGTATTTT,CASSYTPGGTDTQYF
TRBV27,TRBD1,few,TRBJ1-2,TGTGCCAGCAGTCCTTCGACAGGGGCGGGGGTAGGCTACACCTTC,CASSPSTGAGVGYTF
TRBV6-6,NA,NA,TRBJ1-2,TGTGCCAGCAATCCTACGGGGGTTGGATTCGGCTACACCTTC,CASNPTGVGFGYTF
TRBV30,NA,few,TRBJ2-7,TGTGCCTGGAGTGAACCCTCCTACGAGCAGTACTTC,CAWSEPSYEQYF
TRBV3-1,NA,NA,TRBJ1-1,TGTGCCAGCAGCCAAGGGGGAACCTTGGACACTGAAGCTTTCTTT,CASSQGGTLDTEAFF
TRBV5-1,TRBD2,NA,TRBJ2-3,TGCGCCAGCAGCTCGCCTCCGGCGGGGGGGCTTGCAGATACGCAGTATTTT,CASSSPPAGGLADTQYF
TRBV29-1,NA,few,TRBJ1-1,TGCAGCGTACTAACAGGTAACACTGAAGCTTTCTTT,CSVLTGNTEAFF
TRBV12-3/TRBV12-4,TRBD1,NA,TRBJ1-2,TGTGCCAGCAGTATCGGACAGGGCGGACTCGGTGGCTACACCTTC,CASSIGQGGLGGYTF
TRBV6-5,TRBD2,NA,TRBJ2-5,TGTGCCAGCATTAAAAAACGACTAGCGGATACCTCCTACAATGAGCAGTACTTC,CASIKKRLADTSYNEQYF
TRBV10-3,TRBD1,NA,TRBJ1-6,TGTGCCATACGACAGGGGGCCGATTCACCCCTCCACTTT,CAIRQGADSPLHF
TRBV6-1,NA,NA,TRBJ1-5,TGTGCCAGCAGTGAAGTAGGCCGTTATAGCAATCAGCCCCAGCATTTT,CASSEVGRYSNQPQHF
TRBV4-3,NA,few,TRBJ2-5,TGCGCCAGCAGCCAAGAACGGGGGCGAACCCAGTACTTC,CASSQERGRTQYF
TRBV7-9,NA,NA,TRBJ2-2,TGTGCCAGCAGCTTAAAGGAGGGGGCCCTCGGGGAGCTGTTTTTT,CASSLKEGALGELFF
TRBV12-3/TRBV12-4,TRBD2,NA,TRBJ2-1,TGTGCCAGCAGTTTAAGACTAGCGAGGTTCTTC,CASSLRLARFF
TRBV29-1,NA,few,TRBJ2-7,TGCAGCGTTGATTCGGCTATCGGAGAGCAGTACTTC,CSVDSAIGEQYF
TRBV20-1,NA,few,TRBJ2-2,TGCAGTGCTAGTAGGACTCTCACCGGGGAGCTGTTTTTT,CSASRTLTGELFF
TRBV7-3,NA,NA,TRBJ2-3,TGTGCCAGCAGCTTCTGGGGCTCTAGCACAGATACGCAGTATTTT,CASSFWGSSTDTQYF
TRBV4-3,NA,NA,TRBJ1-5,TGCGCCAGCAGCCAAGATTCAGGAGCGGCGGGACAGCCCCAGCATTTT,CASSQDSGAAGQPQHF
TRBV2,NA,few,TRBJ2-3,TGTGCCAGCAGTGTTACGGACGCGACAGATACGCAGTATTTT,CASSVTDATDTQYF
TRBV7-7,NA,NA,TRBJ1-4,TGTGCCGGCAGCTTGTCGGAAAATGAAAAACTGTTTTTT,CAGSLSENEKLFF
TRBV29-1,NA,NA,TRBJ1-1,TGCAGCGTTGAAGGAGGGGCAGGGTGGAACACTGAAGCTTTCTTT,CSVEGGAGWNTEAFF
TRBV6-1,TRBD1,NA,TRBJ2-3,TGTGCCAGCAGACCCCGACGGACAGGGTTTAAGGGTGATACGCAGTATTTT,CASRPRRTGFKGDTQYF
TRBV29-1,NA,NA,TRBJ2-5,TGCAGCGTTGAAGGAATTGGCCCGGTAGGGACCCAGTACTTC,CSVEGIGPVGTQYF
TRBV30,NA,few,TRBJ2-3,TGTGCCTGGAGTGTAGGGGGGGGATCTTCAGATACGCAGTATTTT,CAWSVGGGSSDTQYF
TRBV11-2,TRBD1,many,TRBJ1-2,TGTGCCAGCAGCCCGGACAGGGTCGGCTATGGCTACACCTTC,CASSPDRVGYGYTF
TRBV28,TRBD1,few,TRBJ2-6,TGTGCCAGCAGGGTCCGGGACAGGGGATACTCTGGGGCCAACGTCCTGACTTTC,CASRVRDRGYSGANVLTF
TRBV10-3,NA,few,TRBJ1-4,TGTGCCATCAACACCGCAGGCCTAAATGAAAAACTGTTTTTT,CAINTAGLNEKLFF
TRBV20-1,TRBD2,NA,TRBJ2-1,TGCAGTGCTGCCGGGACTAGAGTCGGTGAGCAGTTCTTT,CSAAGTRVGEQFF
TRBV3-1,NA,NA,TRBJ2-7,TGTGCCAGCAGCCAAGTTGGCAGGGCCCTTGTGCAGTACTTC,CASSQVGRALVQYF
TRBV20-1,NA,NA,TRBJ1-1,TGCAGTGCTAGTCCTCCACAGGGTCTGAACACTGAAGCTTTCTTT,CSASPPQGLNTEAFF
TRBV7-9,TRBD1,NA,TRBJ1-1,TGTGCCAGCAGCTTAGGCTTTAGTAGGGGGCCGAACACTGAAGCTTTCTTT,CASSLGFSRGPNTEAFF
TRBV4-3,NA,NA,TRBJ2-1,TGCGCCAGCAGCCAAGTAAGAGCAGTCCGGTACAATGAGCAGTTCTTC,CASSQVRAVRYNEQFF
TRBV7-9,NA,few,TRBJ2-7,TGTGCCAGCAGTCAAAGAGGGATACGAACTGGGTCCTACGAGCAGTACTTC,CASSQRGIRTGSYEQYF
TRBV10-3,NA,NA,TRBJ2-1,TGTGCCACGAAATTGACCTCCGAGGCCGACAATGAGCAGTTCTTC,CATKLTSEADNEQFF
TRBV20-1,NA,NA,TRBJ1-1,TGCAGTGTGGTCGAAGGGAGGAGGGACACTGAAGCTTTCTTT,CSVVEGRRDTEAFF
TRBV20-1,NA,NA,TRBJ1-1,TGCAGTAGGGAGTCAGGGGCGAACACTGAAGCTTTCTTT,CSRESGANTEAFF
TRBV9,NA,few,TRBJ1-4,TGTGCCAGCAGCGCCGGACACGTTAATGAAAAACTGTTTTTT,CASSAGHVNEKLFF
TRBV12-3/TRBV12-4,NA,NA,TRBJ1-4,TGTGCCAGCAGTCCGAACTACAGTTCCGAAAAACTGTTTTTT,CASSPNYSSEKLFF
TRBV9,NA,NA,TRBJ2-3,TGTGCCAGCAGCGGGGGACACACAGATACGCAGTATTTT,CASSGGHTDTQYF
TRBV24-1,NA,few,TRBJ1-2,TGTGCCACCAGTGAGGGGTCCGCGTATGGCTACACCTTC,CATSEGSAYGYTF
TRBV6-6,TRBD2,few,TRBJ2-2,TGTGTTTCCCAAAGCGGGGCAGACACCGGGGAGCTGTTTTTT,CVSQSGADTGELFF
TRBV2,NA,NA,TRBJ1-5,TGTGCCAGCACCTTCGACGGACATAGCAATCAGCCCCAGCATTTT,CASTFDGHSNQPQHF
TRBV9,TRBD1,NA,TRBJ1-5,TGTGCCAGCAGTCCCGGGACAGGGTATGGTCAGCCCCAGCATTTT,CASSPGTGYGQPQHF
TRBV6-6,NA,few,TRBJ2-1,TGTGCCAGCAGTTACGGCTCGGCGGAATCCTACAATGAGCAGTTCTTC,CASSYGSAESYNEQFF
TRBV7-6,NA,few,TRBJ2-3,TGTGCCAGCACTCCGGGTCCCCAAGATACGCAGTATTTT,CASTPGPQDTQYF
TRBV12-3/TRBV12-4,NA,many,TRBJ1-6,TGTGCCAGCAGCCCTAGCTCCTATAATTCACCCCTCCACTTT,CASSPSSYNSPLHF
TRBV24-1,NA,NA,TRBJ2-1,TGTGCCACCAGATCGGACTGGAATGAGCAGTTCTTC,CATRSDWNEQFF
TRBV20-1,NA,few,TRBJ1-6,TGCAGTGCTAGGAGCGGACACCTAAGCTCCTATAATTCACCCCTCCACTTT,CSARSGHLSSYNSPLHF
TRBV6-6,TRBD1,NA,TRBJ2-7,TGTGCCAGCACCAGACAGGGGGTCTTTTCCTACGAGCAGTACTTC,CASTRQGVFSYEQYF
TRBV20-1,NA,NA,TRBJ1-1,TGCAGTGCACCTGACTGGAACACTGAAGCTTTCTTT,CSAPDWNTEAFF
TRBV5-6,TRBD2,NA,TRBJ2-1,TGTGCCAGCAGCTTGACTAGCGGGAGTATTTACAATGAGCAGTTCTTC,CASSLTSGSIYNEQFF
TRBV28,NA,few,TRBJ2-5,TGTGCCAGCAGTTTAGGGGGGGCCGGTACTATGGAGACCCAGTACTTC,CASSLGGAGTMETQYF
TRBV4-3,NA,few,TRBJ2-1,TGCGCCAGCAGCCCGTCCGCCCGGGGGTACAATGAGCAGTTCTTC,CASSPSARGYNEQFF
TRBV29-1,NA,NA,TRBJ1-3,TGCAGCGCCGTATATGACAGAGGCTCTGGAAACACCATATATTTT,CSAVYDRGSGNTIYF
TRBV20-1,TRBD2,few,TRBJ2-1,TGCAGTGCTAGAGATCCTAGCGGGGGGGCCTGGAATGAGCAGTTCTTC,CSARDPSGGAWNEQFF
TRBV12-3/TRBV12-4,NA,few,TRBJ2-7,TGTGCCAGCAGTTTCTCGACAGGAGCCTACGAGCAGTACTTC,CASSFSTGAYEQYF